One and the same sample provided the 24 T cell receptor beta chains below, sequenced in a study of breast tumors, draining lymph nodes, adjacent tissues. Axillary draining lymph nodes of breast cancer patients supplied the node samples. TCRdb re-called the multiplex PCR reads with MiXCR, one entry per CDR3 protein. This sample has under 250,000 distinct CDR3 sequences, with about 32% found just once. Input material: axillary lymph node tissue. These receptors were taken from a female donor with breast cancer. Some clones in this sample may be carry-over from other donors' samples.

Concerning this clonotype itself: A much larger clone differs from this one at a single base, so this may be a read error. No conserved phenylalanine or tryptophan is present at the end of the CDR3, so a read error is the likely explanation. This chain connects TRBV4-1 to TRBJ2-1; D is possibly TRBD1 (6 bases). The germline V gene encodes CDR1 MGHRA and CDR2 YSYEKL. Trimming left V 3 bases short and J 4 bases short, with 19 bases between. CDR3 length: 17 residues. The CDR3 DNA reads TGCGCCAGCAGCCATCCGGGACAAGGGGACGATTACAATGAGCAGTTCTCC. It yields the protein CASSHPGQGDDYNEQFS.

Only a few counts were recorded for this clonotype. Being one base from a much bigger clone, this may be a read error. The genes are TRBV7-2 and TRBJ1-2; D is perhaps TRBD1 (6 bases). The length of the CDR3 is 17 residues. Trimming cost V 1 base and J 2 bases, with 17 bases left between them. From germline, CDR1 is SGHTA and CDR2 FQGNSA. The CDR3 region is CASSLGGRGGKNYGYTF. CDR3 coding DNA: TGTGCCAGCAGCTTAGGTGGTCGGGGGGGCAAGAACTATGGCTACACCTTC.

This clonotype was recorded at least ten times. The genes are TRBV2 and TRBJ1-5; 8 nucleotides agree with TRBD1. This CDR3 comprises 15 residues. The junction had 11 bases not matched to a gene; V was cut back by 7 bases and J by 6 bases. In germline, CDR1 is SNHLY, CDR2 FYNNEI. For the CDR3, the DNA is TGTGCCAGCACCGAAGGTGGCAGGGGGCGTCAGCCCCAGCATTTT. Translating gives CASTEGGRGRQPQHF. Combining the CDR3 with reference TRBV2 and TRBJ1-5 gives the whole variable domain EPEVTQTPSHQVTQMGQEVILRCVPISNHLYFYWYRQILGQKVEFLVSFYNNEISEKSEIFDDQFSVERPDGSNFTLKIRSTKLEDSAMYFCASTEGGRGRQPQHFGDGTRLSIL.

The chain links TRBV2 to TRBJ1-4; 7 nucleotides align to TRBD1. Germline V gene sequence: CDR1 SNHLY, CDR2 FYNNEI. The CDR3 is 14 amino acids. Germline trimming cut 6 bases from V and 7 bases from J; bases unmatched to any gene: 8. CDR3 DNA: TGTGCCAGCAGGGCTCGACAGGGCGGTGAAAAACTGTTTTTT. It translates to CASRARQGGEKLFF.

A single count supports this clonotype. The chain employs TRBV5-1 and TRBJ1-3; D call uncertain. The CDR3 is 11 residues long. Germline-derived CDR1 and CDR2 are SGHRS and YFSETQ. Trimming removed 4 bases from V and 4 bases from J, with 3 bases in between. The CDR3 region is CASSGGNTIYF. Here the CDR3 DNA reads TGCGCCAGCAGCGGAGGAAACACCATATATTTT.

The gene calls are TRBV29-1 and TRBJ2-3; the match to TRBD2 covers 8 bases. Germline CDR1 reads SQVTM; CDR2 reads ANQGSEA. This CDR3 contains 12 residues. With V trimmed by 6 bases and J by 5 bases, 4 bases remained unmatched. The CDR3 nucleotides read TGCAGCGTGATTCTAGCGGGAGATACGCAGTATTTT. Residues: CSVILAGDTQYF.

This clonotype was picked up many times. J is TRBJ2-3 and V is TRBV20-1; no clear D. Trimming shortened V by 3 bases and J by 4 bases, and 8 bases separated the two germline ends. Per the germline V gene, CDR1 is DFQATT and CDR2 is SNEGSKA (reference sequence). The CDR3 spans 12 residues. The CDR3 here is CSARAWADTQYF. The CDR3, as DNA: TGCAGTGCTAGGGCCTGGGCAGATACGCAGTATTTT.

With regard to this clonotype: Its ends do not fully match the called genes, so a read error is possible. The J gene is TRBJ2-1, the V gene TRBV6-6, with D perhaps matching TRBD2 (7 bases). The CDR3 loop spans 14 amino acids. The V gene's germline CDR1 is MNHNY and CDR2 SVGAGI (reference sequence). DNA of the CDR3: TGTGCCAGCAGTCACGCGGGGGCCTACGATGAGCAGTTCTTC. As protein: CASSHAGAYDEQFF.

The CDR3 spells CSAGPGLDLYSQYEQYF. The DNA for the CDR3 is TGCAGTGCTGGCCCGGGACTAGACCTTTATTCACAGTACGAGCAGTACTTC. The chain combines TRBV20-1 with TRBJ2-7; 8 bases map to TRBD2. The V gene end was trimmed by 5 bases and the J gene end by 4 bases; junction bases not matched to a gene: 19. Germline CDR1 DFQATT, CDR2 SNEGSKA (reference sequence). This CDR3 has 17 residues.

This clonotype was observed at least ten times. This chain uses TRBV28 with TRBJ2-7, with D uncertain. V lost 4 bases, J lost 1 base, and 8 bases lay in between. Germline V gene data show CDR1 as MDHEN and CDR2 as SYDVKM. This CDR3 has 13 amino acids. CDR3 loop: CASSSRPSYEQYF. The CDR3 DNA follows: TGTGCCAGCAGTTCGCGCCCTTCCTACGAGCAGTACTTC.

V is TRBV27 and J is TRBJ2-3; 9 nucleotides align to TRBD2. Per germline, CDR1 MNHEY and CDR2 SMNVEV (reference sequence). CDR3 length: 17 residues. J lost 6 bases, V lost 3 bases, and 13 bases had no gene match. CDR3 in amino acids: CASSFYVAGGRGDTQYF. In nucleotides, the CDR3 is TGTGCCAGCAGTTTCTATGTGGCGGGAGGGCGTGGCGATACGCAGTATTTT.

This clonotype was picked up many times. The chain links TRBV20-1 to TRBJ2-1; D is perhaps TRBD2 (5 bases). The CDR3 length is 10 residues. V dropped 3 bases and J dropped 8 bases, with 5 bases sitting between them. Germline CDR1 is DFQATT and CDR2 is SNEGSKA (reference sequence). The CDR3 nucleotides read TGCAGTGCTAGGCGGGATGAGCAGTTCTTC. This codes for CSARRDEQFF.

This clonotype was seen at least ten times. The chain is built from TRBV3-1 and TRBJ2-5, with D hard to call. With 3 bases removed from V and 2 bases from J, the gap between germline ends came to 10 bases. CDR1 and CDR2 (germline): LGHDT, YNNKEL (reference sequence). The CDR3 totals 14 residues. CDR3 amino acids: CASSHRRIQETQYF. CDR3 coding DNA: TGTGCCAGCAGCCACAGGCGGATACAAGAGACCCAGTACTTC.

The DNA of the CDR3 is TGTGCCAGCAGCAACCAAGGGGAGCTGTTTTTT. It specifies CASSNQGELFF. The V gene is TRBV13, the J gene TRBJ2-2; no clear D. Germline V gene sequence: CDR1 PRHDT, CDR2 FYEKMQ (reference sequence). The CDR3 consists of 11 residues. The V and J ends lost 5 bases and 8 bases respectively, with 6 bases between them.

The chain recombines TRBV25-1 with TRBJ2-5; possibly TRBD2 for D (6 bases). V lost 4 bases and J lost 4, with 16 bases in between. Germline V lookup: CDR1 MGHDK, CDR2 SYGVNS. This CDR3 has 15 residues. The CDR3 nucleotides are TGTGCCAGCAGTGCTCAAATGACTAGGTCAGAGACCCAGTACTTC. Encoded protein: CASSAQMTRSETQYF.

This clonotype was observed a handful of times. This could be a read error, since a much larger clone is one nucleotide away. The rearrangement joins TRBV20-1 to TRBJ1-2, with D perhaps TRBD1 (6 bases). Germline CDR1 and CDR2: DFQATT and SNEGSKA (reference sequence). The CDR3 loop spans 12 amino acids. V was pared by 0 bases and J by 12 bases, with 14 bases between. This chain's CDR3 is CSARDPPRGHTF. The CDR3 region has the DNA TGCAGTGCTAGAGACCCCCCCAGGGGCCACACCTTC.

In its sample, this clonotype was seen many times. V gene TRBV25-1 combines with J gene TRBJ2-5; 9 positions match TRBD1. Unmatched junction bases numbered 6, after V lost 1 base and J lost 6 bases. The CDR3 totals 15 residues. The germline V gene has CDR1 MGHDK and CDR2 SYGVNS. The CDR3 reads CASSESGTGRQTQYF. In DNA, the CDR3 is TGTGCCAGCAGTGAATCTGGGACAGGGCGGCAGACCCAGTACTTC.

In DNA, the CDR3 is TGTGCCAGCAGTTTGGCTAGCGGGAGGGCCAACGTCCTGACTTTC. Its protein product is CASSLASGRANVLTF. V gene TRBV12-3 or TRBV12-4 combines with J gene TRBJ2-6; 9 nucleotides match TRBD2. This CDR3 has 15 amino acids. V lost 3 bases to trimming and J lost 5 bases; unmatched junction nucleotides: 2.

Comment on this clonotype: Likely a read error: the CDR3 ends without its conserved phenylalanine or tryptophan. The chain links TRBV19 to TRBJ1-2; 8 positions match TRBD1. Trimming took 6 bases from V and 10 from J; bases not matched to a gene: 19. Germline assignment: CDR1 LNHDA and CDR2 SQIVND (reference sequence). The CDR3 is 16 residues long. CDR3 in DNA: TGTGCCAGTAGACGGGACAGGTGGCGAGCATCAAGTGACTACACCTCC. Protein sequence: CASRRDRWRASSDYTS.

To note about this clonotype: The CDR3 does not close with the conserved phenylalanine or tryptophan, likely indicating a read error. This chain uses TRBV20-1 with TRBJ2-3; 8 bases are shared with TRBD1. Germline loops: CDR1 DFQATT, CDR2 SNEGSKA (reference sequence). The trim removed 7 bases at V and 5 bases at J, leaving 11 bases unmatched. The CDR3 runs to 14 residues. The CDR3 region has the DNA TGCAGTGTGCGTCGACAGGGGAAGGGAGATACGCAGTATCTT. Protein product: CSVRRQGKGDTQYL.

This clonotype has just a few counts. A clone one base away is much larger, so this may be a read error. The V and J genes are TRBV20-1 and TRBJ2-7, with 9 bases that match TRBD2. The CDR3 is made up of 18 amino acids. V shed 6 bases, J shed 0 bases, and the junction held 18 bases outside the gene matches. Germline assignment: CDR1 DFQATT and CDR2 SNEGSKA (reference sequence). As DNA, the CDR3 is TGCAGTGCCACACAAGGAGCGGGAGGCGCCTTAATCTCCTACGAGCAGTACTTC. Translated, it gives CSATQGAGGALISYEQYF.

This clonotype has at least ten counts. V gene TRBV30 combines with J gene TRBJ1-4; the D is unclear. The CDR3 contains 12 residues. The V gene lost 1 base and the J gene lost 8 bases, with 8 bases spanning the gap. Germline V gives CDR1 GTSNPN, CDR2 SVGIG (reference sequence). The CDR3 region has the DNA TGTGCCTGGAGTGAGTTGGACGAAAAACTGTTTTTT. Protein sequence: CAWSELDEKLFF.

The table lists this clonotype with many counts. The CDR3 sequence: CASRVTGANSPLHF. In DNA, the CDR3 is TGTGCCAGCAGAGTCACAGGGGCTAATTCACCCCTCCACTTT. The V gene is TRBV6-5, the J gene TRBJ1-6, with 7 nucleotides matching TRBD1. The germline V gene encodes CDR1 MNHEY and CDR2 SVGAGI. The CDR3 spans 14 residues. The V gene end was trimmed by 6 bases and the J gene end by 6 bases; junction bases not matched to a gene: 5.

The rearrangement joins TRBV5-1 to TRBJ2-7, with 9 bases fitting TRBD1. Germline CDR1 is SGHRS and CDR2 is YFSETQ. Trimming took 0 bases from V and 0 from J; bases not matched to a gene: 10. The CDR3 extends over 18 amino acids. The CDR3 DNA reads as TGCGCCAGCAGCTTGGAGGGGACAGGGAGGACCGGCTCCTACGAGCAGTACTTC. Its protein is CASSLEGTGRTGSYEQYF.